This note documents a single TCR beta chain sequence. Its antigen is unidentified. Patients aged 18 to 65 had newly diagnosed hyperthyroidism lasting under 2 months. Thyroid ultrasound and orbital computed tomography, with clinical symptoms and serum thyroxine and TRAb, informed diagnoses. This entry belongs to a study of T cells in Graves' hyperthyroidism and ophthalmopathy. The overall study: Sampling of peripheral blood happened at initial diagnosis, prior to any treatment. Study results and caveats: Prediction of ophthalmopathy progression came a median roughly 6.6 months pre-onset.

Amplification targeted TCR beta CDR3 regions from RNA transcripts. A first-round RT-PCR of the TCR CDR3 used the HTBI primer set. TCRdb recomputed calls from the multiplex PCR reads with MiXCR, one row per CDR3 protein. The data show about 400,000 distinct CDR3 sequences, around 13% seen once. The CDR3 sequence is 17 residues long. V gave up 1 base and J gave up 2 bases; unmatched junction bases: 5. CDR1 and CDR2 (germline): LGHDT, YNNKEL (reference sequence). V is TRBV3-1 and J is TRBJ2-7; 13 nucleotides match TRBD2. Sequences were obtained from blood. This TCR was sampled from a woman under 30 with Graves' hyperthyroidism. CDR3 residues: CASSQVLGTSGTYEQYF. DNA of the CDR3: TGTGCCAGCAGCCAAGTTTTGGGGACTAGCGGGACCTACGAGCAGTACTTC.